This is a list of T cell receptor beta chains from one sample in a study of human T cells and chemical hapten exposure. MiXCR, applied by TCRdb to the RACE reads, yields one record per CDR3 protein. The table records some 340,000 distinct CDR3 sequences, around 7% of them present only once. Source: whole blood, taken in connection with sensitization to the hapten diphenylcyclopropenone (DPC). The receptors here all came from a woman between 18 and 29 years old with alopecia areata. Some clones in this sample may be carry-over from other donors' samples. The CDR3 runs from the conserved cysteine through the conserved F or W. The order of the fields is V gene, clone size, D gene, J gene, CDR3 DNA, CDR3 protein. The D gene is left open where the match is weak. Not all rows give a size; the values are once, few, many and, for expanded clones, a class.

V gene: TRBV12-3/TRBV12-4
clone size: -
D gene: TRBD2
J gene: TRBJ2-4
CDR3 DNA: TGTGCCAGCAGTCGGGCGGGGGAAAGAAACATTCAGTACTTC
CDR3 protein: CASSRAGERNIQYF

V gene: TRBV7-9
clone size: many
D gene: -
J gene: TRBJ1-4
CDR3 DNA: TGTGCCAGCAGCTCAGTCTCTGCAGGGAGGGTCACTAATGAAAAACTGTTTTTT
CDR3 protein: CASSSVSAGRVTNEKLFF

V gene: TRBV20-1
clone size: -
D gene: TRBD1
J gene: TRBJ1-5
CDR3 DNA: TGCAGTGCTACAGGCAGGGGGAGCAATCAGCCCCAGCATTTT
CDR3 protein: CSATGRGSNQPQHF

V gene: TRBV6-5
clone size: -
D gene: TRBD1
J gene: TRBJ1-1
CDR3 DNA: TGTGCCAGCAGGCAAACAGGGGCCCGGGACACTGAAGCTTTCTTT
CDR3 protein: CASRQTGARDTEAFF

V gene: TRBV27
clone size: many
D gene: TRBD1
J gene: TRBJ2-7
CDR3 DNA: TGTGCCAGCAGCCGACCGGGACAGGGCCTATACGAGCAGTACTTC
CDR3 protein: CASSRPGQGLYEQYF

V gene: TRBV5-1
clone size: -
D gene: -
J gene: TRBJ1-1
CDR3 DNA: TGCGCCAGCAGCCAGGACAGTCCTGGGGTGGACACTGAAGCTTTCTTT
CDR3 protein: CASSQDSPGVDTEAFF

V gene: TRBV7-2
clone size: few
D gene: -
J gene: TRBJ1-2
CDR3 DNA: TGTGCCAGCAGCTTAGAGAGGGGGATTAACTATGGCTACACCTTC
CDR3 protein: CASSLERGINYGYTF

V gene: TRBV20-1
clone size: many
D gene: -
J gene: TRBJ1-4
CDR3 DNA: TGCAGTGCCATACCCAAAGAAAAACTGTTTTTT
CDR3 protein: CSAIPKEKLFF

V gene: TRBV7-9
clone size: many
D gene: -
J gene: TRBJ1-5
CDR3 DNA: TGTGCCAGCAGCTTATTAGCAGATCAGCCCCAGCATTTT
CDR3 protein: CASSLLADQPQHF

V gene: TRBV20-1
clone size: many
D gene: -
J gene: TRBJ2-3
CDR3 DNA: TGCAGTGCTAGAGATCCCCAGGCGGCATCAGATACGCAGTATTTT
CDR3 protein: CSARDPQAASDTQYF

V gene: TRBV12-3/TRBV12-4
clone size: few
D gene: -
J gene: TRBJ2-7
CDR3 DNA: TGTGCCAGCAGTCCAGCTAGAGTTCACGAGCAGTACTTC
CDR3 protein: CASSPARVHEQYF

V gene: TRBV25-1
clone size: few
D gene: -
J gene: TRBJ1-6
CDR3 DNA: TGTGCCAGCAGTGAGGGAGGGAGAGTCATCCCCCTCCACTTT
CDR3 protein: CASSEGGRVIPLHF

V gene: TRBV11-3
clone size: many
D gene: TRBD2
J gene: TRBJ2-5
CDR3 DNA: TGTGCCAGCAGCTTAGGGTCTGCGGGGGACCAAGAGACCCAGTACTTC
CDR3 protein: CASSLGSAGDQETQYF

V gene: TRBV6-1
clone size: few
D gene: -
J gene: TRBJ2-3
CDR3 DNA: TGTGCCAGCAAGGGTCACACTTTGGATACGCAGTATTTT
CDR3 protein: CASKGHTLDTQYF

V gene: TRBV29-1
clone size: many
D gene: -
J gene: TRBJ2-5
CDR3 DNA: TGCAGCGTTCTCAGGGGAGCGGTAGAGACCCAGTACTTC
CDR3 protein: CSVLRGAVETQYF

V gene: TRBV7-2
clone size: -
D gene: -
J gene: TRBJ2-3
CDR3 DNA: TGTGCCAGCAGCCAAAATGTGGGAGCAGATACGCAGTATTTT
CDR3 protein: CASSQNVGADTQYF

V gene: TRBV6-4
clone size: few
D gene: -
J gene: TRBJ1-1
CDR3 DNA: TGTGCCAGCAGTGACGAGGGAGGCACTGAAGCTTTCTTT
CDR3 protein: CASSDEGGTEAFF

V gene: TRBV29-1
clone size: few
D gene: -
J gene: TRBJ1-1
CDR3 DNA: TGCAGCGCCTTTGACAGGCGCACTGAAGCTTTCTTT
CDR3 protein: CSAFDRRTEAFF

V gene: TRBV12-3/TRBV12-4
clone size: -
D gene: TRBD1
J gene: TRBJ2-1
CDR3 DNA: TGTGCCAGCACCCCGGGACAGGGGGAGAACAATGAGCAGTTCTTC
CDR3 protein: CASTPGQGENNEQFF

V gene: TRBV3-1
clone size: many
D gene: -
J gene: TRBJ2-3
CDR3 DNA: TGTGCCAATGATGGGGATTGCACAGATACGCAGTATTTT
CDR3 protein: CANDGDCTDTQYF

V gene: TRBV20-1
clone size: -
D gene: -
J gene: TRBJ2-7
CDR3 DNA: TGCAGTGCTAGAGACGACGGCAAGCAACCCTACGAGCAGTACTTC
CDR3 protein: CSARDDGKQPYEQYF

V gene: TRBV27
clone size: -
D gene: -
J gene: TRBJ2-3
CDR3 DNA: TGTGCCAGCAGTTTCCGATACACAGATACGCAGTATTTT
CDR3 protein: CASSFRYTDTQYF

V gene: TRBV12-3/TRBV12-4
clone size: many
D gene: TRBD1
J gene: TRBJ1-1
CDR3 DNA: TGTGCCAGCAGTTTAATGGCAGGGGGCACTGAAGCTTTCTTT
CDR3 protein: CASSLMAGGTEAFF

V gene: TRBV4-2
clone size: few
D gene: TRBD2
J gene: TRBJ2-3
CDR3 DNA: TGTGCCAGCAGCCAAGGGGGACTAGTCACAGATACGCAGTATTTT
CDR3 protein: CASSQGGLVTDTQYF

V gene: TRBV6-2/TRBV6-3
clone size: few
D gene: TRBD2
J gene: TRBJ2-7
CDR3 DNA: TGTGCCAGCACTGCTAAGCGGGGCCGTTACGAGCAGTACTTC
CDR3 protein: CASTAKRGRYEQYF

V gene: TRBV4-2
clone size: once
D gene: TRBD1
J gene: TRBJ1-6
CDR3 DNA: TGTGCCAGCAGCTTAGGGACAGCTACAGATTCACCCCTCCACTTT
CDR3 protein: CASSLGTATDSPLHF

V gene: TRBV28
clone size: few
D gene: -
J gene: TRBJ2-7
CDR3 DNA: TGTGCCAGCAGCACCCCTGGAGAGGGGGGCTACGAGCAGTACTTC
CDR3 protein: CASSTPGEGGYEQYF

V gene: TRBV20-1
clone size: many
D gene: -
J gene: TRBJ2-3
CDR3 DNA: TGCAGTGCTAATTCGGGGCCGGGAGATACGCAGTATTTT
CDR3 protein: CSANSGPGDTQYF

V gene: TRBV3-1
clone size: -
D gene: -
J gene: TRBJ1-2
CDR3 DNA: TGTGCCAGCAGCCAAGAAGTTAGCAACTATGGCTACACCTTC
CDR3 protein: CASSQEVSNYGYTF

V gene: TRBV6-1
clone size: -
D gene: -
J gene: TRBJ1-2
CDR3 DNA: TGTGCCAGCAGTAACTATGGCTACACCTTC
CDR3 protein: CASSNYGYTF

V gene: TRBV24-1
clone size: few
D gene: -
J gene: TRBJ2-3
CDR3 DNA: TGTGCCACCAGTGATTTGCAGGACACGATGGATACGCAGTATTTT
CDR3 protein: CATSDLQDTMDTQYF

V gene: TRBV12-5
clone size: many
D gene: TRBD1
J gene: TRBJ1-1
CDR3 DNA: TGTGCTAGTGGTTTGGGGACAGGAGCTGAAGCTTTCTTT
CDR3 protein: CASGLGTGAEAFF

V gene: TRBV4-3
clone size: many
D gene: TRBD1
J gene: TRBJ2-1
CDR3 DNA: TGCGCCAGCAGCCGCGATGGGACAGAATCCTACAATGAGCAGTTCTTC
CDR3 protein: CASSRDGTESYNEQFF

V gene: TRBV12-3/TRBV12-4
clone size: many
D gene: TRBD2
J gene: TRBJ2-1
CDR3 DNA: TGTGCCAGCAGTTCCACGGGACTACCAGACAATGAGCAGTTCTTC
CDR3 protein: CASSSTGLPDNEQFF

V gene: TRBV29-1
clone size: -
D gene: -
J gene: TRBJ2-7
CDR3 DNA: TGCAGCGTTTCTGGGGTTGGTGGAGGCGCGGGCCTCGAGCAGTACTTC
CDR3 protein: CSVSGVGGGAGLEQYF

V gene: TRBV7-8
clone size: many
D gene: -
J gene: TRBJ2-2
CDR3 DNA: TGTGCCAGCAGTCGGCGGGGAAACACCGGGGAGCTGTTTTTT
CDR3 protein: CASSRRGNTGELFF

V gene: TRBV6-5
clone size: -
D gene: -
J gene: TRBJ2-5
CDR3 DNA: TGTGCCAGCAGGCCTACGGACGGAAATGGAGAGACCCAGTACTTC
CDR3 protein: CASRPTDGNGETQYF

V gene: TRBV6-5
clone size: many
D gene: -
J gene: TRBJ2-3
CDR3 DNA: TGTGCCAGCAGCCGGACGACGAAAAGCACAGATACGCAGTATTTT
CDR3 protein: CASSRTTKSTDTQYF

V gene: TRBV4-1
clone size: many
D gene: -
J gene: TRBJ2-1
CDR3 DNA: TGCGCCAGCAGCCAAGCGACAGCGGCGGAGCAGTTCTTC
CDR3 protein: CASSQATAAEQFF

V gene: TRBV20-1
clone size: few
D gene: TRBD2
J gene: TRBJ2-3
CDR3 DNA: TGCAGTGCTTCTAGCGGGGGGGCCCTGAGCACAGATACGCAGTATTTT
CDR3 protein: CSASSGGALSTDTQYF

V gene: TRBV10-2
clone size: -
D gene: -
J gene: TRBJ1-1
CDR3 DNA: TGCGCCAGCAGTGAGTGGGGGGGCACTGAAGCTTTCTTT
CDR3 protein: CASSEWGGTEAFF

V gene: TRBV6-1
clone size: -
D gene: -
J gene: TRBJ2-1
CDR3 DNA: TGTGCCAGCTCATTTAGCTCCTACAGTGAGCAGTTCTTC
CDR3 protein: CASSFSSYSEQFF

V gene: TRBV7-3
clone size: many
D gene: -
J gene: TRBJ1-2
CDR3 DNA: TGTGCCAGCAGACCCGGAGCTAACTATGGCTACACCTTC
CDR3 protein: CASRPGANYGYTF

V gene: TRBV7-2
clone size: -
D gene: TRBD1
J gene: TRBJ1-5
CDR3 DNA: TGTGCCAGCAGCTCGGGACAGCACAATCAGCCCCAGCATTTT
CDR3 protein: CASSSGQHNQPQHF

V gene: TRBV5-1
clone size: many
D gene: TRBD1
J gene: TRBJ2-1
CDR3 DNA: TGCGCCAGCAGCCAGACCGGGACAGGGTACGACAATGAGCAGTTCTTC
CDR3 protein: CASSQTGTGYDNEQFF

V gene: TRBV6-5
clone size: many
D gene: -
J gene: TRBJ2-2
CDR3 DNA: TGTGCCAGCAGTTACCCCGGGGCAACCGGGGAGCTGTTTTTT
CDR3 protein: CASSYPGATGELFF

V gene: TRBV2
clone size: few
D gene: TRBD2
J gene: TRBJ2-5
CDR3 DNA: TGTGCCAGCAGGAGTAGCGGGGGCCTACAAGAGACCCAGTACTTC
CDR3 protein: CASRSSGGLQETQYF

V gene: TRBV5-1
clone size: -
D gene: -
J gene: TRBJ2-7
CDR3 DNA: TGCGCCAGCTCATCACCGGCCTCCTACGAGCAGTACTTC
CDR3 protein: CASSSPASYEQYF

V gene: TRBV29-1
clone size: few
D gene: -
J gene: TRBJ1-4
CDR3 DNA: TGCAGCGTGGAACAGGGAGCCGGTGAAAAACTGTTTTTT
CDR3 protein: CSVEQGAGEKLFF

V gene: TRBV20-1
clone size: few
D gene: -
J gene: TRBJ1-5
CDR3 DNA: TGCAGTGCTAGAGGGGCAGCCAGGAACCTGAATCAGCCCCAGCATTTT
CDR3 protein: CSARGAARNLNQPQHF

V gene: TRBV27
clone size: -
D gene: TRBD2
J gene: TRBJ2-1
CDR3 DNA: TGTGCCAGCAGCAAGGGCCTAGCGGGGGGTTACAATGAGCAGTTCTTC
CDR3 protein: CASSKGLAGGYNEQFF

V gene: TRBV20-1
clone size: many
D gene: TRBD2
J gene: TRBJ2-7
CDR3 DNA: TGCAGTGCTAGTTTGGTAGCGGGGGACTACGAGCAGTACTTC
CDR3 protein: CSASLVAGDYEQYF